These T cell receptor beta chains were read from a single sample in a study of CDR3 diversity in severe acne. TCRdb redid the calling of the PCR reads with MiXCR, one entry per CDR3 protein. In the table there are approximately 80,000 distinct CDR3 sequences, under 65% of which are singletons. The material sequenced was blood. These receptors were collected from a male donor in good health, without acne. CDR3s leave out the opening cysteine and the closing phenylalanine or tryptophan.

j_gene,v_gene,len,CDR3aa
TRBJ2-6,TRBV19,14,ASSRDRAPGANVLT
TRBJ2-2,TRBV2,11,ASRVRVAGELF
TRBJ2-7,TRBV20-1,11,SDPGTGSYEQY
TRBJ2-7,TRBV19,12,AGSLLMSSYEQY
TRBJ2-7,TRBV9,11,ASSFRTGYEQY
NA,TRBV2,14,ASSEAGRGPLFEQY
TRBJ2-2,TRBV3-1,11,ASSHGVTGELF
TRBJ1-1,TRBV11-3,11,ASSQREGTEAF
TRBJ2-5,TRBV7-6,11,ASSLAGQGTQY
TRBJ1-2,TRBV2,11,ATAGGIDYGYT
TRBJ2-3,TRBV7-9,13,ASSLSGGNTDTQY
TRBJ2-5,TRBV7-9,11,ASSVAGGETQY
TRBJ2-5,TRBV9,13,ASSVAALPQETQY
TRBJ1-4,TRBV10-3,11,ASSYSSGQGLF
TRBJ2-5,TRBV6-1,18,ASSRQGSYGYTFGSGTQY
TRBJ2-7,TRBV11-1,12,ASSPAGGPYEQY
TRBJ1-1,TRBV2,10,ASGRGGTEAF
TRBJ2-1,TRBV24-1,10,ATSDIGTEQF
TRBJ1-6,TRBV28,13,ASSLTLRYDSPLH
TRBJ1-1,TRBV5-4,13,ASTRQGAGLSEAF
TRBJ2-2,TRBV5-8,13,ASSSGALHTGELF
TRBJ2-5,TRBV7-9,13,ASSVSGGGRETQY
TRBJ1-1,TRBV4-1,14,ASSQPGRGRNTEAF
TRBJ2-5,TRBV4-1,13,ASSLLPTEKETQY
TRBJ2-3,TRBV6-1,13,ASRGSGRGWDTQY
TRBJ2-2,TRBV7-3,13,ASSLTGQNTGELF
TRBJ1-5,TRBV4-2,15,ASSQATGVGSNQPQH
TRBJ2-7,TRBV5-8,13,ASSSTGTGTYEQY